The 8 T cell receptor beta chains listed next were all sequenced from one sample in a study of shared clonotypes between healthy human individuals. The table came from immunoSEQ multiplex PCR; TCRdb's copy has only in-frame clones and leaves some out. The sample carries approximately 530,000 clones, roughly 95% recorded once. Sequencing was done on a sample of naive CD4+ T cells sorted from blood. Subset given: CD45RA+ positively selected. The receptors originated from a woman in her 30s in good health.

The chain joins TRBV28 to TRBJ2-1; 7 bases agree with TRBD2. Germline V CDR1 and CDR2: MDHEN, SYDVKM. This CDR3 is built from 15 residues. J lost 2 bases, V lost 7 bases, and 8 bases had no gene match. The CDR3 region has the DNA TGTGCCAGCAACACAGTAAGCGGGGCCTACAATGAGCAGTTCTTC. It encodes CASNTVSGAYNEQFF. Variable domain in full (rest from reference TRBV28 and TRBJ2-1): DVKVTQSSRYLVKRTGEKVFLECVQDMDHENMFWYRQDPGLGLRLIYFSYDVKMKEKGDIPEGYSVSREKKERFSLILESASTNQTSMYLCASNTVSGAYNEQFFGPGTRLTVL.

V and J are TRBV7-9 and TRBJ2-3; D is tentatively TRBD1 or TRBD2 (5 bases each). Germline-derived CDR1 and CDR2 are SEHNR and FQNEAQ (reference sequence). V was shortened by 3 bases and J by 2 bases, with 12 bases between the two germline ends. This CDR3 is 15 amino acids long. DNA for the CDR3: TGTGCCAGCAGCTTCGGGGACCCCGCCACAGATACGCAGTATTTT. It codes for CASSFGDPATDTQYF.

The chain recombines TRBV19 with TRBJ1-2, with TRBD1 as a possible D gene (5 bases). The CDR3 sequence is 13 residues long. V was pared by 9 bases and J by 2 bases, with 13 bases between. CDR1 LNHDA and CDR2 SQIVND come from the germline V gene (reference sequence). The CDR3 bases are TGTGCCAGCGCCCGTACAGGAAACTATGGCTACACCTTC. It translates to CASARTGNYGYTF.

On this clone: This specimen includes other DNA sequences encoding the same CDR3. V and J are TRBV6-5 and TRBJ1-2; tentative D call: TRBD1 (5 bases). In germline, CDR1 is MNHEY, CDR2 SVGAGI. The V end was cut by 4 bases, the J end by 2 bases, with 8 bases between. The CDR3 has 13 residues. The CDR3 region is CASSSQGNYGYTF. In DNA, the CDR3 is TGTGCCAGCAGTTCCCAGGGAAACTATGGCTACACCTTC.

The rearrangement joins TRBV5-4 to TRBJ1-2; tentatively, D is TRBD1 (6 bases). The length of the CDR3 is 14 residues. CDR1 is SGHNT, CDR2 YYREEE, per germline (reference sequence). The V end was cut by 4 bases, the J end by 3 bases, with 13 bases between. Here the CDR3 reads CASSPRTDYYGYTF. As DNA, the CDR3 is TGTGCCAGCAGCCCAAGGACAGACTACTATGGCTACACCTTC.

V is TRBV11-2 and J is TRBJ1-1, with D tentatively TRBD1 (5 bases). V gave up 0 bases and J gave up 7 bases, with 9 bases separating them. This CDR3 is 13 amino acids long. Germline CDR1 and CDR2: SGHAT and FQNNGV. CDR3 coding DNA: TGTGCCAGCAGCTTAGACCCGACAGTTGAAGCTTTCTTT. Translation: CASSLDPTVEAFF.

In DNA form, the CDR3 reads TGTGCCTGGAGTGTACGATCCGGGCTCCCTGTAGGCGAGCAGTACTTC. Translated: CAWSVRSGLPVGEQYF. J is TRBJ2-7 and V is TRBV30, with D uncertain. CDR3 length equals 16 residues. Germline loops: CDR1 GTSNPN, CDR2 SVGIG (reference sequence). Trimming cost V 0 bases and J 6 bases, with 21 bases left between them.

The chain employs TRBV11-2 and TRBJ2-3; the D gene is possibly TRBD2 (6 bases). Germline CDR1 and CDR2: SGHAT and FQNNGV. The CDR3 is made up of 16 amino acids. V lost 4 bases and J 4 bases, leaving 18 bases between the germline ends. Here the CDR3 reads CASSSYLASVADTQYF. The CDR3 DNA reads TGTGCCAGCAGCTCCTACCTAGCGAGTGTGGCAGATACGCAGTATTTT.